This T cell receptor (beta chain) was identified during a study of PD-1 blockade in classical Hodgkin lymphoma. Noted time point: cycle 4 day 1 (C4D1), after 6 weeks of nivolumab. No patient escaped relapse after autologous stem cell transplantation, and brentuximab vedotin exposure varied. The study recorded best responses of complete response, partial response or progressive disease. The data were produced by immunoSEQ multiplex PCR, yet TCRdb's version contains in-frame clones alone and is incomplete. The sample holds 50,000 or so clones, 90% seen once. The CDR3 is made up of 20 amino acids. The V segment lost 2 bases and the J segment 4 bases; nucleotides outside the gene matches: 14. Worth noting for this clone: Its antigen is unknown.

Overall study results and limits: Relapsed/refractory patients reportedly had lower baseline diversity than newly diagnosed patients. Whereas CD4+ TCR diversity had risen significantly by C4D1, CD8+ TCR diversity had not.

The TCR comes from a human donor with classical Hodgkin lymphoma. The sequenced sample was peripheral blood mononuclear cells (PBMCs), obtained before the fourth cycle of nivolumab. The V and J genes are TRBV6-7 and TRBJ2-3; TRBD2 matches at 14 bases. TRBV6-7 is identified as an open reading frame with a role that is uncertain. This CDR3 reads CASSYGRRPGTSGSADTQYF. The CDR3 coding sequence is TGTGCCAGCAGTTACGGCCGTCGGCCTGGGACTAGCGGGAGTGCAGATACGCAGTATTTT.